The clone carrying this T cell receptor beta chain appeared once. This sample stems from a study of blood T cell repertoires in COVID-19. Study context: Samples came from the United States, Italy and Spain, spanning acute and convalescent COVID-19. PBMCs, B-cell-depleted T cells, or T cells were the source of the cDNA or gDNA that made up the material.

The CDR3 spans 15 residues. V gave up 9 bases and J gave up 7 bases, with 23 bases separating them. Germline CDR1 reads SNHLY; CDR2 reads FYNNEI. Authors' analysis steps: Amplification of reference gene primers was used by the study to estimate nucleated cell counts. Here immunoSEQ multiplex PCR was the method, and the copy in TCRdb shows in-frame clones only, minus some. D and trimming come from the DNA, and the V and J calls and clone size come from that table. The table lists 50,000 to 65,000 clones, just over 85% of them singletons. Material for sequencing was peripheral blood. The clonotype comes from a man aged 50-60 years with active COVID-19. The chain carries TRBV2 and TRBJ2-3; tentative D call: TRBD1 (6 bases). In nucleotides, the CDR3 is TGTGCCAGTAGGGGTGGCTATGGGGGCGTAAATACGCAGTATTTT. Protein product: CASRGGYGGVNTQYF.